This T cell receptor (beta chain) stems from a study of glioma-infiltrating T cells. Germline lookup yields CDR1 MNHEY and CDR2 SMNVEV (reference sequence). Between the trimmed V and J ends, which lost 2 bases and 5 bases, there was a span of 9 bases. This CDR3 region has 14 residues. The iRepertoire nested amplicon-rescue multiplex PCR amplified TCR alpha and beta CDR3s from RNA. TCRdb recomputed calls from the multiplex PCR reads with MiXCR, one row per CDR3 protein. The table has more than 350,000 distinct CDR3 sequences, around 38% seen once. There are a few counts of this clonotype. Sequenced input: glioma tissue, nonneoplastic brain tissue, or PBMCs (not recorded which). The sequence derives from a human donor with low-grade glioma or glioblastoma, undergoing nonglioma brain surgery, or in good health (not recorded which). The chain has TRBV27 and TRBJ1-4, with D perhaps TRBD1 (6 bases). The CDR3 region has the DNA TGTGCCAGCAGTTTAGGCAGGGGAAATGAAAAACTGTTTTTT. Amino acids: CASSLGRGNEKLFF.